This TCR beta chain was captured by sequencing in a study of T cell responses to AZD1222 COVID-19 vaccine listed by TCRdb under 2021. Regarding the research as a whole: AZD1222 recipients whose second dose came at about 4 weeks and those whose second dose came at about 12 weeks were combined into one group, since spike-specific TCR depth and breadth did not differ between the two schedules. A total of just over 230 trial participants underwent TCR sequencing, of whom 207 had received two doses of AZD1222 and 26 had received two doses of the MenACWY control vaccine. Trial participants were enrolled by age into subgroups of 18-55, 56-69 and 70-plus years, and 148, 28 and 57 TCR-sequenced participants, respectively, were included in these subgroups.

The sample's time point label, in plain terms: baseline before first vaccination. The vaccinee samples were drawn from two UK trials, COV001 and COV002, one of which was a single-blind randomized controlled phase 2/3 trial testing AZD1222 (ChAdOx1 nCoV-19) in healthy adults. For TCRbeta chain sequencing, PBMC samples were collected from trial participants at day 0 and at day 28 after the second dose. CDR1 and CDR2 are drawn from the germline V gene: SQVTM, ANQGSEA. V was cut back by 6 bases and J by 5 bases, leaving a gap of 13 bases between them. The CDR3 contains 12 residues, cysteine and phenylalanine counted. The entry retains the CDR3 DNA only, 36 bases that are in frame from base 1. Summary of the overall study and its limitations: Reportedly, close to half of the unique spike-specific TCRs recognized epitopes lying outside the regions that are mutated in the B.1.351 and B.1.1.7 variants. After two AZD1222 doses, both the breadth and the depth of spike-specific TCRs were significantly higher than at day 0 and than in MenACWY recipients. The 56-69-year group was small, and its depth increase did not reach significance, likely because of low power. Conclusions about previously exposed vaccinees were limited because only a handful of AZD1222 recipients were SARS-CoV-2 seropositive at baseline. Because no day 14 peak-response samples were available, repertoires were characterized only after the peak T cell response. Participants were mostly white British and included more females than males, and it was suggested by the authors that clonal diversity may have been underestimated. CD4 TCRs associated with the vaccine covered the entire spike protein, and the dominant responses were in regions 160-218 and 743-854.

In regard to this clone: Its binding antigen is unknown. One base away there is no much larger clone; base qualities are not given.

The CDR3 regions of human TCRbeta chains were subjected to immunosequencing. Processing in the source paper ran as follows. Repertoire TCRs were matched against a reference library of SARS-CoV-2-specific TCRs generated with the MIRA antigen-specificity platform. Breadth was defined as the fraction of unique TCRs that were SARS-CoV-2-associated. Depth was defined as the fraction of total T cells that were SARS-CoV-2-associated. Each spike-specific TCR was assigned to its reactive spike region and to a CD4 or CD8 class using the MIRA data. Log10-transformed breadth and depth values were compared by one-way ANOVA with Sidak's multiple comparisons tests. Imported from immuneACCESS, the table was reduced by TCRdb to in-frame sequences with V and J called. These copies leave out some clones; in studies compared against another copy, an unresolved V gene accounts for under half, and the cause of the remainder is not known. For V, J and clone size, that table is used; D and trimming come from the DNA. Counted in this sample were more than 140,000 clones; around 92% of them appeared once. In total, the top ten clones hold more than 2.5% of the sample.

The origin of this receptor is an adult in good health. The source was peripheral blood, collected on day 0 of AZD1222 vaccination. The rearrangement joined TRBV29-1 to TRBJ1-2; the D segment could be TRBD1, given 5 matching bases. The CDR3 protein is CSVGDGSYGYTF. Here is the DNA: TGCAGCGTAGGGGACGGAAGTTATGGCTACACCTTC. This CDR3, with the reference TRBV29-1 and TRBJ1-2 proteins standing in past its ends, gives the full variable domain SAVISQKPSRDICQRGTSLTIQCQVDSQVTMMFWYRQQPGQSLTLIATANQGSEATYESGFVIDKFPISRPNLTFSTLTVSNMSPEDSSIYLCSVGDGSYGYTFGSGTRLTVV.